The 27 T cell receptor beta chains in this list originate from one sample, sequenced in a study of cytomegalovirus exposure and HLA in healthy donors. The PCR contained 60 Vbeta and 13 Jbeta primers. Profiling relied on immunoSEQ multiplex PCR, and the TCRdb table lists in-frame clones only, not all of them. The table has 75,000 to 100,000 clones, around 81% seen once. Material for sequencing was PBMCs. The receptor source for this set is a man in his forties in good health and CMV-seropositive.

CDR3 DNA sequence: TGTGCCAGCAGTTTATCGAAGGGGCGGATCAATCAGCCCCAGCATTTT. It yields the protein CASSLSKGRINQPQHF. V gene TRBV27 combines with J gene TRBJ1-5; tentative D call: TRBD1 (5 bases). Germline CDR1 MNHEY, CDR2 SMNVEV (reference sequence). Trimming left V 0 bases short and J 3 bases short, with 12 bases between. There are 16 residues in the CDR3.

V and J are TRBV10-3 and TRBJ2-1; TRBD2 might be the D (7 bases). V was cut by 3 bases and J by 5 bases, with 23 bases left in between. The germline gives CDR1 ENHRY, CDR2 SYGVKD. This CDR3 contains 18 residues. As DNA, the CDR3 is TGTGCCATCAGTGAAAGGGGGAGGGCCCCTGAATACAACAATGAGCAGTTCTTC. This codes for CAISERGRAPEYNNEQFF.

This clone was observed a handful of times. The chain recombines TRBV5-1 with TRBJ2-7; TRBD2 matches 11 bases. J was trimmed by 3 bases and V by 4 bases; bases with no gene match: 6. This CDR3 has 15 amino acids. CDR1 SGHRS and CDR2 YFSETQ come from the germline V gene. CDR3 protein: CASSGGLAVIYEQYF. The DNA of the CDR3 is TGCGCCAGCAGCGGGGGACTAGCGGTGATCTACGAGCAGTACTTC.

The chain uses TRBV5-1 and TRBJ2-1, with 7 bases fitting TRBD2. Trimming cost V 2 bases and J 0 bases; bases outside gene matches: 5. The length of the CDR3 is 16 residues. Per germline, CDR1 SGHRS and CDR2 YFSETQ. CDR3 sequence (DNA): TGCGCCAGCAGCTTTAGCGGGTTAAGCTCCTACAATGAGCAGTTCTTC. Its protein is CASSFSGLSSYNEQFF.

In regard to this clone: The junction differs from germline at one of its ends, possibly a read error. CDR3 sequence reads: CASSLAPGVAF. Written as DNA, the CDR3 is TGTGCCAGCAGCTTAGCTCCGGGTGTGGCCTTC. The chain carries TRBV7-2 and TRBJ1-2; D uncertain. Germline V gene data show CDR1 as SGHTA and CDR2 as FQGNSA. The CDR3 has 11 residues.

The chain joins TRBV12-5 to TRBJ1-1; TRBD1 is a possible D gene (6 bases). The germline CDR1 and CDR2 sequences are LGHNT and FRNRAP. The CDR3 totals 13 residues. Trimming took 3 bases from V and 1 from J, leaving 6 bases between them. As DNA, the CDR3 is TGTGCTAGTGGTTTAGGGGGGAACACTGAAGCTTTCTTT. It is translated as CASGLGGNTEAFF.

CDR3 nucleotides: TGTGCCCTCTGCAGGGAACCCGCGTGTAGTGGCTACACCTTC. Amino acids: CALCREPACSGYTF. This chain uses TRBV19 with TRBJ1-2; the D gene is possibly TRBD1 (5 bases). The ends were cut back, 11 bases at V and 7 bases at J, with 23 bases in the middle. The CDR3 consists of 14 residues. CDR1 is LNHDA and CDR2 is SQIVND in the germline V gene (reference sequence). The full variable domain, its missing parts supplied by reference TRBV19 and TRBJ1-2, is DGGITQSPKYLFRKEGQNVTLSCEQNLNHDAMYWYRQDPGQGLRLIYYSQIVNDFQKGDIAEGYSVSREKKESFPLTVTSAQKNPTAFYLCALCREPACSGYTFGSGTRLTVV.

The V and J genes are TRBV5-5 and TRBJ2-7; 9 bases line up with TRBD1. V lost 2 bases to trimming and J lost 4 bases; unmatched junction nucleotides: 4. This CDR3 comprises 14 residues. Germline loops: CDR1 SGHKS, CDR2 YYEKEE (reference sequence). The CDR3 nucleotides read TGTGCCAGCAGCTTACCGACAGGGGGGTACGAGCAGTACTTC. Its protein is CASSLPTGGYEQYF.

The chain employs TRBV2 and TRBJ1-5; TRBD1 matches at 8 bases. The germline V gene has CDR1 SNHLY and CDR2 FYNNEI. This CDR3 has 16 amino acids. Trimming took 4 bases from V and 2 from J; bases not matched to a gene: 7. CDR3: CASSAARGPGNQPQHF. In DNA form, the CDR3 reads TGTGCCAGCAGTGCGGCCAGGGGGCCGGGCAATCAGCCCCAGCATTTT.

The V gene is TRBV15, the J gene TRBJ1-4; 8 positions agree with TRBD1. Germline trimming cut 0 bases from V and 8 bases from J; bases unmatched to any gene: 8. Germline values: CDR1 LNHNV, CDR2 YYDKDF (reference sequence). The CDR3 runs 16 residues. DNA for the CDR3: TGTGCCACCAGCAGAGATAAGTACAGGGGGGAGGAAAAACTGTTTTTT. Amino acids: CATSRDKYRGEEKLFF. Using reference TRBV15 and TRBJ1-4 for the parts outside the CDR3, the full variable domain is DAMVIQNPRYQVTQFGKPVTLSCSQTLNHNVMYWYQQKSSQAPKLLFHYYDKDFNNEADTPDNFQSRRPNTSFCFLDIRSPGLGDTAMYLCATSRDKYRGEEKLFFGSGTQLSVL.

The gene calls are TRBV29-1 and TRBJ1-2; a weak D match, TRBD1 (5 bases). Germline V gene sequence: CDR1 SQVTM, CDR2 ANQGSEA. CDR3 length: 15 amino acids. V lost 2 bases, J lost 4 bases, and 17 bases lay in between. The CDR3 DNA is TGCAGCGTTGAATTGGGGCAGCGAAGCATCTATGGCTACACCTTC. This encodes CSVELGQRSIYGYTF.

The chain links TRBV6-1 to TRBJ1-1; D uncertain. There are 11 residues in the CDR3. Trimming shortened V by 0 bases and J by 6 bases, and 2 bases separated the two germline ends. Germline CDR1 and CDR2: MNHNS and SASEGT. This CDR3 is CASSEAAEAFF. Written as DNA, the CDR3 is TGTGCCAGCAGTGAAGCCGCTGAAGCTTTCTTT.

This clone came up once. The chain couples TRBV6-5 to TRBJ1-1; 7 nucleotides line up with TRBD1. Germline V gives CDR1 MNHEY, CDR2 SVGAGI. This CDR3 spans 15 amino acids. The J segment lost 5 bases and the V segment lost 0 bases, leaving 6 bases of the junction unmatched. The CDR3, as DNA: TGTGCCAGCAGTTACTCATCGACAGGGAGGACTGAAGCTTTCTTT. This sequence encodes CASSYSSTGRTEAFF.

The chain has TRBV18 and TRBJ1-3, with 7 bases aligning to TRBD1. Unmatched junction bases numbered 3, after V lost 4 bases and J lost 6 bases. There are 13 residues in the CDR3. Germline lookup yields CDR1 KGHSH and CDR2 LQKENI. CDR3 coding DNA: TGTGCCAGCTCACAGGGGGCGGAAAACACCATATATTTT. This translates into CASSQGAENTIYF.

The chain joins TRBV6-5 to TRBJ1-4; 9 nucleotides line up with TRBD1. This CDR3 contains 14 residues. J gave up 8 bases and V 5 bases, and 6 bases lay outside the gene matches. Germline CDR1 and CDR2: MNHEY and SVGAGI. Written as DNA, the CDR3 is TGTGCCAGCAGTCCGACAGGGGGGTTCGAAAAACTGTTTTTT. Its protein is CASSPTGGFEKLFF.

The chain carries TRBV2 and TRBJ2-2; D gene ambiguous. The CDR3 covers 12 residues. V was cut by 5 bases and J by 3 bases, with 4 bases left in between. Germline CDR1 is SNHLY and CDR2 is FYNNEI. As DNA, the CDR3 is TGTGCCAGCAGTCGGGACACCGGGGAGCTGTTTTTT. Its translation: CASSRDTGELFF.

Here the CDR3 reads CAWSLEGASNEKLFF. Written as DNA, the CDR3 is TGTGCCTGGAGTTTAGAGGGGGCCTCTAATGAAAAACTGTTTTTT. This chain joins TRBV30 and TRBJ1-4, with 7 bases aligning to TRBD1. The V gene end was trimmed by 2 bases and the J gene end by 3 bases; junction bases not matched to a gene: 6. Germline V gene data show CDR1 as GTSNPN and CDR2 as SVGIG (reference sequence). CDR3 length: 15 residues.

The chain couples TRBV11-2 to TRBJ2-2; the match to TRBD2 covers 8 bases. This CDR3 contains 15 residues. The V and J ends lost 7 bases and 5 bases, in that order; junction bases with no gene match: 9. Per germline, CDR1 SGHAT and CDR2 FQNNGV. The CDR3 DNA follows: TGTGCCAGCACCCTCCCCGGGAGGGGGACCGGGGAGCTGTTTTTT. Its translation: CASTLPGRGTGELFF.

V is TRBV29-1 and J is TRBJ2-1; 7 nucleotides align to TRBD1. Unmatched junction bases numbered 4, after V lost 4 bases and J lost 7 bases. The length of the CDR3 is 12 residues. The V gene's germline CDR1 is SQVTM and CDR2 ANQGSEA. In DNA, the CDR3 is TGCAGCGTTGGCCGGGACAGAAATGAGCAGTTCTTC. This translates into CSVGRDRNEQFF.

The chain employs TRBV10-3 and TRBJ2-5, with D maybe TRBD2 (5 bases). V was shortened by 5 bases and J by 2 bases, with 6 bases between the two germline ends. Germline CDR1 is ENHRY and CDR2 is SYGVKD. The CDR3 spans 12 residues. Here the CDR3 DNA reads TGTGCCATCAGTAGCGGACAAGAGACCCAGTACTTC. Protein sequence: CAISSGQETQYF.

The chain joins TRBV14 to TRBJ2-2, with 7 bases that match TRBD2. The CDR3 is made up of 15 amino acids. J lost 8 bases, V lost 2 bases, and 8 bases had no gene match. Per germline, CDR1 SGHDN and CDR2 FVKESK. The CDR3 nucleotides are TGTGCCAGCAGCCAATTCGCGGGAGCGTCGGGGGAGCTGTTTTTT. Its protein product is CASSQFAGASGELFF.

The CDR3 sequence: CASRPPGQGVEAFF. For the CDR3, the DNA is TGTGCCAGCAGACCTCCGGGACAGGGCGTTGAAGCTTTCTTT. The chain couples TRBV6-5 to TRBJ1-1, with TRBD1 identical over 9 bases. V shed 6 bases, J shed 7 bases, and the junction held 9 bases outside the gene matches. In germline, CDR1 is MNHEY, CDR2 SVGAGI. The CDR3 has 14 amino acids.

V and J are TRBV4-1 and TRBJ1-3; tentatively, D is TRBD1 (5 bases). V lost 0 bases and J lost 3, with 9 bases in between. The CDR3 is made up of 15 amino acids. Germline CDR1 reads MGHRA; CDR2 reads YSYEKL. The CDR3 bases are TGCGCCAGCAGCCAAGAGGAGGGGTTTGGAAACACCATATATTTT. Its translation: CASSQEEGFGNTIYF.

This chain connects TRBV18 to TRBJ2-2; perhaps TRBD2 as D (6 bases). CDR3 length: 14 amino acids. Looked up from germline, CDR1 is KGHSH and CDR2 is LQKENI. The V end lost 0 bases, the J end lost 5 bases, and 7 bases lay between the germline ends. The DNA of the CDR3 is TGTGCCAGCTCACCACCGGGACTTACCGGGGAGCTGTTTTTT. Translating gives CASSPPGLTGELFF.

This chain joins TRBV5-4 and TRBJ2-3, with D maybe TRBD1 (6 bases). This CDR3 is 15 amino acids long. Germline-derived CDR1 and CDR2 are SGHNT and YYREEE (reference sequence). Trimming took off 2 bases at V and 0 bases at J, with 10 bases between the two ends. CDR3 residues: CASSFGTTSTDTQYF. CDR3 DNA: TGTGCCAGCAGCTTTGGGACAACTAGCACAGATACGCAGTATTTT.

The V call is TRBV18, the J call TRBJ1-1; D is undetermined. Germline V CDR1 and CDR2: KGHSH, LQKENI. The CDR3 runs 15 residues. Trimming stripped 2 bases from V and 1 base from J, with 11 bases between. This CDR3 is CASSPVSRENTEAFF. For the CDR3, the DNA is TGTGCCAGCTCACCAGTCTCGAGGGAGAACACTGAAGCTTTCTTT.

CDR3 protein: CASIPNWEVAEAFF. Written as DNA, the CDR3 is TGTGCCAGCATTCCGAACTGGGAGGTCGCTGAAGCTTTCTTT. The V and J genes are TRBV2 and TRBJ1-1; D is undetermined. V shed 7 bases and J shed 6 bases, with 18 bases lying between them. CDR1 is SNHLY and CDR2 is FYNNEI in the germline V gene. This CDR3 has 14 residues.